These T cell receptor beta chains were read from a single sample in a study of blood T cell repertoires in COVID-19. Profiled with immunoSEQ multiplex PCR; TCRdb holds only in-frame clones, not every one. The table has around 230,000 clones, approximately 80% seen once. Sequencing was done on a sample of peripheral blood. Receptors originate from a man in his forties who had recovered from COVID-19. Both conserved end residues are part of each CDR3. D genes are given only for firm matches. Expanded clones are given a class, and other clones once, few, many or no size at all.

v_gene	j_gene	abundance	d_gene	CDR3nt	CDR3aa
TRBV4-3	TRBJ2-2	.	.	TGCGCCAGCAGCCAGGTGCAGGGGCGCGGTTCGAACACCGGGGAGCTGTTTTTT	CASSQVQGRGSNTGELFF
TRBV29-1	TRBJ1-2	.	.	TGCAGCGTTGAAAAGGGAGGGGTCGGCTATGGCTACACCTTC	CSVEKGGVGYGYTF
TRBV4-1	TRBJ2-2	.	.	TGCGCCAGCAGCCAAGGATGGCCCGGGGAGCTGTTTTTT	CASSQGWPGELFF
TRBV5-4	TRBJ2-7	.	.	TGTGCCAGCAGCCCGGTGAAGGCAGGGGGGACTAGTGAGCAGTACTTC	CASSPVKAGGTSEQYF
TRBV5-1	TRBJ2-7	.	TRBD2	TGCGCCAGCAGCCTCGGGACTAGCGGAAGGTACGAGCAGTACTTC	CASSLGTSGRYEQYF
TRBV5-8	TRBJ2-1	once	.	TGTGCCAGCAGCTTGGGGACACACTCCTACAATGAGCAGTTCTTC	CASSLGTHSYNEQFF
TRBV7-6	TRBJ2-1	.	TRBD2	TGTGCCAGCAGTTATGGCGGACTAGCGGGGTTTGGTCGGCGTGATGAGCAGTTCTTC	CASSYGGLAGFGRRDEQFF
TRBV27	TRBJ2-6	.	.	TGTGCCAGCAGGGCAGGGCTCCTTGGGGCCAACGTCCTGACTTTC	CASRAGLLGANVLTF
TRBV12-5	TRBJ2-3	.	TRBD2	TGTGCTAGTGGTTTGGGGCTAGCGGGAGGGAGCACAGATACGCAGTATTTT	CASGLGLAGGSTDTQYF
TRBV23-1	TRBJ2-5	.	TRBD1	TGCGCCAGCAGTCGTGGTGTGGGACAGGGGGGCGTCGAGACCCAGTACTTC	CASSRGVGQGGVETQYF
TRBV6-6	TRBJ1-1	.	.	TGTGCCAGCAGTCCTTTACTAAACACTGAAGCTTTCTTT	CASSPLLNTEAFF
TRBV5-6	TRBJ2-2	.	.	TGTGCCAGCAGCTTGGCACTAGTGCCCGGGGAGCTGTTTTTT	CASSLALVPGELFF
TRBV10-3	TRBJ2-7	.	.	TGTGCCATCAGTGAGTCCCTCTCCCACGAGCAGTACTTC	CAISESLSHEQYF
TRBV27	TRBJ2-1	.	.	TGTGCCAGCAGTTTGGGGGCCCATAACAATGAGCAGTTCTTC	CASSLGAHNNEQFF